These 32 T cell receptor beta chains were sequenced from one sample in a study of spatial heterogeneity in lung cancer. The study, taken as a whole, reports: The study found that expanded intratumoral alpha and beta TCR counts tracked tumor mutation counts.

TCRdb itself ran the 5' RACE reads through MiXCR, one entry per CDR3 protein. The profile shows some 96,000 distinct CDR3 sequences, around 4.8% of them singletons. The time point was: sample taken at primary tumor resection. Antigens of these TCRs are unknown. Material: lung tumor tissue, obtained at surgery. The receptors derive from a male donor with early-stage non-small cell lung cancer.

This clonotype was counted at least ten times. The V and J genes are TRBV6-5 and TRBJ2-7, with unresolved D. CDR3 size: 13 residues. Germline loops: CDR1 MNHEY, CDR2 SVGAGI. Trimming cost V 6 bases and J 3 bases, with 12 bases left between them. CDR3 loop: CASSPYQNYEQYF. In DNA form, the CDR3 reads TGTGCCAGCAGCCCCTACCAAAACTACGAGCAGTACTTC.

This clonotype has at least ten counts. The chain uses TRBV28 and TRBJ2-7; 10 bases line up with TRBD2. V shed 5 bases, J shed 0 bases, and the junction held 7 bases outside the gene matches. Germline lookup yields CDR1 MDHEN and CDR2 SYDVKM. This CDR3 is 16 amino acids long. The DNA of the CDR3 is TGTGCCAGCAGTGGCGGACTAGCGGAAAACTCCTACGAGCAGTACTTC. This codes for CASSGGLAENSYEQYF.

This clonotype came up many times. Written as DNA, the CDR3 is TGTGCCAGCAGTCAGGGGTTAGGTGGCTACACCTTC. The encoded protein is CASSQGLGGYTF. The chain employs TRBV12-3 or TRBV12-4 and TRBJ1-2, with D possibly being TRBD1 (6 bases). V lost 5 bases, J lost 7 bases, and 11 bases lay in between. The CDR3 spans 12 residues.

This clonotype occurred a few times. A much larger clone lies one base from this, so it may be a read error. V is TRBV7-6 and J is TRBJ2-3; a possible D gene is TRBD2 (6 bases). This CDR3 is built from 13 residues. V lost 3 bases and J lost 4, with 8 bases in between. Per the germline V gene, CDR1 is SGHVS and CDR2 is FNYEAQ. Here the CDR3 DNA reads TGTGCCAGCAGCTTCGGACTACCAGATACGCAGTATTTT. Translation gives CASSFGLPDTQYF.

This clonotype has ten or more counts. The J gene is TRBJ2-1, the V gene TRBV5-1; 7 bases are a match to TRBD1. Trimming took 1 base from V and 9 from J; bases not matched to a gene: 7. The CDR3 spans 14 residues. Germline V CDR1 and CDR2: SGHRS, YFSETQ. The CDR3 loop reads CASSLLEGGGEQFF. The DNA for the CDR3 is TGCGCCAGCAGCTTGCTAGAAGGGGGCGGTGAGCAGTTCTTC.

This clonotype has a handful of counts. The chain carries TRBV6-1 and TRBJ1-3; tentative D call: TRBD1 (6 bases). Germline CDR1 reads MNHNS; CDR2 reads SASEGT. CDR3 size: 15 residues. The V end was cut by 8 bases, the J end by 7 bases, with 21 bases between. The CDR3 sequence is CASGPYDRIRNTIYF. The CDR3 DNA reads as TGTGCCAGCGGGCCGTACGACAGGATCCGGAACACCATATATTTT.

This clonotype occurred many times. V usage is TRBV27 and J usage is TRBJ1-2, with D unresolved. Germline CDR1 reads MNHEY; CDR2 reads SMNVEV (reference sequence). The ends were cut back, 8 bases at V and 2 bases at J, with 12 bases in the middle. The CDR3 totals 13 residues. The CDR3 sequence is CASSFHGNYGYTF. In nucleotides, the CDR3 is TGTGCCAGCTCCTTTCACGGGAACTATGGCTACACCTTC.

This clonotype was observed at least ten times. The chain recombines TRBV12-3 or TRBV12-4 with TRBJ2-5; 10 bases align to TRBD1. The CDR3 has 16 amino acids. V dropped 5 bases and J dropped 5; count of bases not matched to a gene: 11. The chain's CDR3 is CASSRTSGTGVETQYF. In DNA, the CDR3 is TGTGCCAGCAGTAGGACATCCGGGACAGGGGTGGAGACCCAGTACTTC.

This clonotype was picked up many times. V usage is TRBV7-9 and J usage is TRBJ2-3; 7 bases agree with TRBD1. In germline, CDR1 is SEHNR, CDR2 FQNEAQ (reference sequence). Trimming took 5 bases from V and 1 from J; bases not matched to a gene: 3. The CDR3 is 14 amino acids. CDR3 in DNA: TGTGCCAGCAGCGAGGGGGCCCGCACAGATACGCAGTATTTT. It specifies CASSEGARTDTQYF.

This clonotype was picked up a small number of times. The rearrangement joins TRBV5-4 to TRBJ2-1; a possible D gene is TRBD2 (5 bases). Germline-derived CDR1 and CDR2 are SGHNT and YYREEE (reference sequence). This CDR3 has 12 amino acids. Trimming took off 4 bases at V and 11 bases at J, with 13 bases between the two ends. The CDR3 nucleotides are TGTGCCAGCAGCCTCGACACCGGGAAGCAGTTCTTC. This encodes CASSLDTGKQFF.

The chain has TRBV28 and TRBJ2-6; D is ambiguous. The germline V gene has CDR1 MDHEN and CDR2 SYDVKM. With 6 bases removed from V and 0 bases from J, the gap between germline ends came to 15 bases. The length of the CDR3 is 17 residues. The CDR3: CASSPPHGYSGANVLTF. The DNA of the CDR3 is TGTGCCAGCAGCCCTCCTCACGGGTACTCTGGGGCCAACGTCCTGACTTTC.

Ten or more counts support this clonotype. The rearrangement links TRBV28 to TRBJ2-1, with a weak D call TRBD1 (6 bases). Trimming removed 5 bases from V and 10 bases from J, with 12 bases in between. Germline CDR1 and CDR2: MDHEN and SYDVKM. CDR3 length: 12 amino acids. The CDR3 region has the DNA TGTGCCAGCAGTCTCGCCGGGACAGAGCAGTTCTTC. This codes for CASSLAGTEQFF.

This clonotype was picked up many times. V is TRBV29-1 and J is TRBJ2-1; 14 bases map to TRBD2. The germline V gene encodes CDR1 SQVTM and CDR2 ANQGSEA. The junction had 9 bases not matched to a gene; V was cut back by 6 bases and J by 8 bases. CDR3 length: 15 residues. The CDR3 here is CSVAPGTSGRYEQFF. For the CDR3, the DNA is TGCAGCGTGGCCCCCGGGACTAGCGGGAGATATGAGCAGTTCTTC.

The chain links TRBV4-1 to TRBJ1-1; D not resolved. Germline CDR1 and CDR2: MGHRA and YSYEKL. The CDR3 sequence is 14 residues long. Trimming cost V 5 bases and J 0 bases, with 10 bases left between them. CDR3 DNA sequence: TGCGCCAGCAGCTCGCCGGCCATGAACACTGAAGCTTTCTTT. Protein sequence: CASSSPAMNTEAFF.

This clonotype was detected only a few times. The J gene is TRBJ2-6, the V gene TRBV18; possibly TRBD1 for D (7 bases). The CDR3 has 14 residues. The germline V and J ends were trimmed by 3 bases and 10 bases, with 13 bases remaining between them. In germline, CDR1 is KGHSH, CDR2 LQKENI. CDR3 region: CASSPRRGQNVLTF. CDR3 coding DNA: TGTGCCAGCTCACCTCGGAGGGGGCAAAACGTCCTGACTTTC. Full variable domain (outside the CDR3, taken from reference TRBV18 and TRBJ2-6): NAGVMQNPRHLVRRRGQEARLRCSPMKGHSHVYWYRQLPEEGLKFMVYLQKENIIDESGMPKERFSAEFPKEGPSILRIQQVVRGDSAAYFCASSPRRGQNVLTFGAGSRLTVL.

This clonotype has at least ten counts. This chain joins TRBV5-1 and TRBJ2-1; TRBD2 matches at 8 bases. Germline lookup yields CDR1 SGHRS and CDR2 YFSETQ. V shed 2 bases and J 8 bases; nucleotides not matched to a gene: 6. The length of the CDR3 is 14 residues. CDR3 bases: TGCGCCAGCAGCTTAGCGGGAGTTATGTATGAGCAGTTCTTC. Amino acid sequence: CASSLAGVMYEQFF.

Many counts were recorded for this clonotype. This rearrangement joins TRBV12-3 or TRBV12-4 to TRBJ2-1; unclear D gene. V shed 0 bases and J shed 7 bases, with 4 bases lying between them. The CDR3 totals 12 residues. The CDR3 is CASSLAPNEQFF. The CDR3 region has the DNA TGTGCCAGCAGTTTAGCGCCGAATGAGCAGTTCTTC.

This clonotype was recorded many times. The J gene is TRBJ1-2, the V gene TRBV11-2; D is unclear. The length of the CDR3 is 13 residues. V was trimmed by 0 bases and J by 8 bases, leaving 10 bases between them. CDR1 is SGHAT and CDR2 is FQNNGV in the germline V gene. This CDR3 is CASSLEFARGYTF. DNA of the CDR3: TGTGCCAGCAGCTTAGAGTTCGCTCGGGGCTACACCTTC.

This clonotype was recorded at least ten times. The V call is TRBV15, the J call TRBJ1-2; D is ambiguous. The ends were cut back, 2 bases at V and 3 bases at J, with 7 bases in the middle. The CDR3 has 13 residues. CDR1 and CDR2 from the germline V gene are LNHNV and YYDKDF (reference sequence). CDR3 bases: TGTGCCACCAGCAGACCCGGACACTATGGCTACACCTTC. Protein sequence: CATSRPGHYGYTF.

In this sample, this clonotype turned up many times. The CDR3 DNA sequence: TGTGCCAGCGGAGGGGAAGCTTTCTTT. Encoded protein: CASGGEAFF. V and J are TRBV2 and TRBJ1-1; D is uncertain. CDR1 is SNHLY and CDR2 is FYNNEI in the germline V gene. The CDR3 totals 9 residues. V was cut by 8 bases and J by 8 bases, with 6 bases left in between. Looking up the rest from reference TRBV2 and TRBJ1-1 gives the full variable domain: EPEVTQTPSHQVTQMGQEVILRCVPISNHLYFYWYRQILGQKVEFLVSFYNNEISEKSEIFDDQFSVERPDGSNFTLKIRSTKLEDSAMYFCASGGEAFFGQGTRLTVV.

This clonotype has a count of ten or more. The chain joins TRBV2 to TRBJ2-3; D gene unclear. Looked up from germline, CDR1 is SNHLY and CDR2 is FYNNEI. The CDR3 consists of 12 residues. The V end lost 7 bases, the J end lost 2 bases, and 7 bases lay between the germline ends. CDR3 coding DNA: TGTGCCAGCACCCCAGTCACAGATACGCAGTATTTT. It is translated as CASTPVTDTQYF.

This clonotype was seen ten or more times. The chain recombines TRBV10-3 with TRBJ2-3; D may correspond to TRBD1 or TRBD2 (5 bases each). V was trimmed by 6 bases and J by 3 bases, leaving 16 bases between them. CDR3 length: 15 residues. Per germline, CDR1 ENHRY and CDR2 SYGVKD. As DNA, the CDR3 is TGTGCCATCAGGATCGGACCTGGGGGTACAGATACGCAGTATTTT. Its translation is CAIRIGPGGTDTQYF.

This clonotype has a handful of counts. The rearrangement joins TRBV6-1 to TRBJ1-5; D call uncertain. The ends were cut back, 5 bases at V and 4 bases at J, with 15 bases in the middle. CDR3 length equals 15 residues. CDR1 and CDR2 (germline): MNHNS, SASEGT. CDR3 nucleotides: TGTGCCAGCAGTCGAATGGGCCACCAAAATCAGCCCCAGCATTTT. It is translated as CASSRMGHQNQPQHF.

The chain couples TRBV14 to TRBJ2-1, with 9 nucleotides matching TRBD1. V dropped 3 bases and J dropped 12; count of bases not matched to a gene: 0. CDR1 is SGHDN and CDR2 is FVKESK in the germline V gene. The CDR3 is made up of 11 amino acids. CDR3 DNA: TGTGCCAGCAGCCAGGACAGGGGGCAGTTCTTC. Protein product: CASSQDRGQFF.

This clonotype was observed many times. The CDR3 loop is CASSLTPVPTYEQYF. The CDR3 DNA reads TGCGCCAGCAGCCTGACACCCGTCCCAACCTACGAGCAGTACTTC. This chain links TRBV5-1 with TRBJ2-7; D ambiguous. In germline, CDR1 is SGHRS, CDR2 YFSETQ. V shed 4 bases and J shed 2 bases, with 16 bases lying between them. This CDR3 spans 15 amino acids.

The count of this clonotype is one. This clone may be a read error of a much larger clone one base away. V gene TRBV27 combines with J gene TRBJ2-3, with D perhaps TRBD1 or TRBD2 (6 bases each). The CDR3 covers 16 residues. The germline CDR1 and CDR2 sequences are MNHEY and SMNVEV (reference sequence). This CDR3 reads CASTWGAGVDTDTRYF. DNA of the CDR3: TGTGCCAGCACCTGGGGGGCGGGCGTAGACACAGATACGCGGTATTTT.

This clonotype was detected ten times or more. The V call is TRBV28, the J call TRBJ2-3, with D maybe TRBD1 (5 bases). Per the germline V gene, CDR1 is MDHEN and CDR2 is SYDVKM. The CDR3 is made up of 14 amino acids. With 8 bases removed from V and 2 bases from J, the gap between germline ends came to 14 bases. The CDR3 region has the DNA TGTGCCAGCCGTAGTCAGGGTCTCACAGATACGCAGTATTTT. Translated: CASRSQGLTDTQYF.

This clonotype was found many times. The rearrangement joins TRBV4-2 to TRBJ2-2, with D uncertain. The CDR3 has 13 amino acids. Germline loops: CDR1 LGHNA, CDR2 YNFKEQ. Trimming shortened V by 4 bases and J by 6 bases, and 9 bases separated the two germline ends. The CDR3 coding sequence is TGTGCCAGCAGCCCTACGGACGCCGGGGAGCTGTTTTTT. Protein product: CASSPTDAGELFF.

This clonotype was seen only a few times. This chain connects TRBV28 to TRBJ1-2; the D is unclear. V was cut by 1 base and J by 7 bases, with 16 bases left in between. This CDR3 contains 15 residues. Germline CDR1 and CDR2: MDHEN and SYDVKM. The CDR3 spells CASSLSSIGRGGYTF. CDR3 nucleotide sequence: TGTGCCAGCAGTTTATCCTCGATAGGCCGCGGTGGCTACACCTTC.

V usage is TRBV6-6 and J usage is TRBJ2-4; D gene ambiguous. CDR3 length equals 12 residues. V lost 7 bases to trimming and J lost 1 base, with 5 bases between them. Germline CDR1 MNHNY, CDR2 SVGAGI (reference sequence). CDR3: CASTRAKNIQYF. CDR3 bases: TGTGCCAGCACCAGGGCCAAAAACATTCAGTACTTC.

This clonotype was seen many times. The V and J genes are TRBV6-1 and TRBJ1-5, with 8 bases aligning to TRBD1. The CDR3 contains 16 residues. Trimming removed 4 bases from V and 5 bases from J; junction bases left unmatched: 10. Looked up from germline, CDR1 is MNHNS and CDR2 is SASEGT. CDR3 DNA: TGTGCCAGCAGTGCCCAAGGACAGGGAGGGGATCAGCCCCAGCATTTT. Protein sequence: CASSAQGQGGDQPQHF.

This clonotype was recorded many times. The rearrangement uses TRBV10-3 and TRBJ1-2; D is ambiguous. CDR1 is ENHRY, CDR2 SYGVKD, per germline. Trimming shortened V by 6 bases and J by 3 bases, and 11 bases separated the two germline ends. The CDR3 runs 13 residues. In DNA form, the CDR3 reads TGTGCCATCAGGGCTTTTGCCGACTATGGCTACACCTTC. Its translation is CAIRAFADYGYTF.